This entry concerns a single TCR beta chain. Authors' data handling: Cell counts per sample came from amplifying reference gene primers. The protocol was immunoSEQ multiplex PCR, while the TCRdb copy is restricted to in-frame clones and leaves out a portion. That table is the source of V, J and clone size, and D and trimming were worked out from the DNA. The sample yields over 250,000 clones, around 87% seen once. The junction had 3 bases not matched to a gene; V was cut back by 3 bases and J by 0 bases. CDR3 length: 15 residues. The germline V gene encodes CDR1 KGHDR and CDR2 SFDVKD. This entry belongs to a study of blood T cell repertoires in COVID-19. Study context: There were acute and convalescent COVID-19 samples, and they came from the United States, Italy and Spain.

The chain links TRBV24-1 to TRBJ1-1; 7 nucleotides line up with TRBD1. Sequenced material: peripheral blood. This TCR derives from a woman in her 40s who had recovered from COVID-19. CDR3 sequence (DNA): TGTGCCACCAGTGATCCCAGGGGGATGAACACTGAAGCTTTCTTT. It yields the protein CATSDPRGMNTEAFF.